The next 5 T cell receptor beta chains were all read from a single sample in a study of CD4 T cells in relation to SARS-CoV-2 and coronaviruses. No antigen is known for these receptors. CD4+ T cells from unexposed donors were obtained before the COVID-19 pandemic (2011-2018). CD4+ T cells were isolated from the cells after 10 days of culture. TCRdb keeps only in-frame clones here, not all; method: immunoSEQ multiplex PCR. Of tens of thousands of clones listed, about two thirds are singletons. The sequenced sample was CD4+ T cells from PBMCs, cultured in vitro. These receptors all come from a human donor in good health.

This chain connects TRBV5-1 to TRBJ2-7; 10 bases map to TRBD1. Unmatched junction bases numbered 3, after V lost 2 bases and J lost 4 bases. The CDR3 extends over 14 amino acids. Looked up from germline, CDR1 is SGHRS and CDR2 is YFSETQ. In DNA, the CDR3 is TGCGCCAGCAGCTTAGGGACAGGGGAGTACGAGCAGTACTTC. Encoded protein: CASSLGTGEYEQYF.

This chain connects TRBV5-8 to TRBJ2-3, with 11 bases lining up with TRBD2. The germline gives CDR1 SGHTS, CDR2 YDEGEE. This CDR3 has 17 amino acids. Trimming cost V 4 bases and J 4 bases; bases outside gene matches: 11. The CDR3 loop reads CASSPEVAGGGSDTQYF. The CDR3 DNA reads TGTGCCAGCAGCCCTGAGGTAGCGGGAGGGGGCTCAGATACGCAGTATTTT.

This clone was seen just once. The CDR3 reads CAWVGQTITYEQYF. CDR3 bases: TGTGCCTGGGTCGGACAGACGATTACCTACGAGCAGTACTTC. The rearrangement uses TRBV30 and TRBJ2-7; weak D call: TRBD1 (6 bases). CDR1 and CDR2 from the germline V gene are GTSNPN and SVGIG (reference sequence). The V and J ends lost 5 bases and 2 bases respectively, with 16 bases between them. This CDR3 comprises 14 residues.

The gene calls are TRBV6-5 and TRBJ2-6, with D unclear. The germline gives CDR1 MNHEY, CDR2 SVGAGI. V was pared by 2 bases and J by 0 bases, with 5 bases between. CDR3 length: 15 residues. The CDR3 nucleotides read TGTGCCAGCAGTTACAGGTCCTCTGGGGCCAACGTCCTGACTTTC. Encoded protein: CASSYRSSGANVLTF.

The sample holds a few counts of this clone. Germline and junction disagree at one end, which may indicate a read error. CDR3 residues: CASSLAPRTSYNEQFF. The CDR3 bases are TGTGCTAGCAGCTTAGCGCCCAGGACCTCCTACAATGAGCAGTTCTTC. The chain has TRBV7-7 and TRBJ2-1, with D possibly being TRBD2 (5 bases). The CDR3 has 16 amino acids. The germline gives CDR1 SSHAT, CDR2 FNYEAQ (reference sequence).